This T cell receptor (beta chain) comes out of a study of blood T cell repertoires in COVID-19. V dropped 0 bases and J dropped 0 bases, with 8 bases sitting between them. CDR1 is KGHSH and CDR2 is LQKENI in the germline V gene. The length of the CDR3 is 15 residues. This study enrolled people aged roughly 18 to 100 from about 26 US geographic areas. Researchers sorted participants into cohorts using their self-reported clinical history. Authors' methods: Reference gene primer amplification in the assay estimated nucleated cell counts. The table came from immunoSEQ multiplex PCR; TCRdb's copy has only in-frame clones and leaves some out. That table furnishes V, J and clone size, whereas the DNA furnished D and trimming. The table records about 300,000 clones, nearly 90% of them present only once.

The chain is built from TRBV18 and TRBJ2-5; D is undetermined. The sample comprised PBMCs or T cells enriched from blood (not recorded which). This receptor was taken from a woman under 30 with acute COVID-19. The CDR3 sequence is CASSPPGRYQETQYF. The CDR3 nucleotides read TGTGCCAGCTCACCACCAGGCAGGTACCAAGAGACCCAGTACTTC.